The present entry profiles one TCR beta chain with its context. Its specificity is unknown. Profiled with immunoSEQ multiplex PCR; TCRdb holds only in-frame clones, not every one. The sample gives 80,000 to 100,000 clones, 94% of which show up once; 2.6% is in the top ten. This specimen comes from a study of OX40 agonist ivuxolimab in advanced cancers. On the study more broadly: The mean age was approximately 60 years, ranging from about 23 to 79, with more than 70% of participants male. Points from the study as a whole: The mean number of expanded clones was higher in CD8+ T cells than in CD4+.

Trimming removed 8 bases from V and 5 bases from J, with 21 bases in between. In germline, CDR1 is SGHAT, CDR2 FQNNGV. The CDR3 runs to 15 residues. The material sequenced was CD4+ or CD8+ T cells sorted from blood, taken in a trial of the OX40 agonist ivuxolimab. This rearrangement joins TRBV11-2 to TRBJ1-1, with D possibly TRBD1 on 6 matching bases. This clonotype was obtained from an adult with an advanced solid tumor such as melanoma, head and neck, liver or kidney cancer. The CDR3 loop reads CASRSWGPGETEAFF. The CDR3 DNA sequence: TGTGCCAGCCGATCTTGGGGGCCAGGGGAAACTGAAGCTTTCTTT.